This TCR beta chain was identified in a study of CD8 T cells in Susac syndrome. Study-wide background: Sequenced Susac syndrome patients included about six with active disease and under ten who were in remission.

The CDR3 sequence is 15 residues long. Roughly 0.45 to 1 ug RNA was reverse transcribed with random hexamers. TCRdb re-derived calls from the immunoSEQ multiplex PCR reads in MiXCR, one entry per CDR3 protein. The sample includes 150,000 to 200,000 distinct CDR3 sequences, 85% to 95% of them seen just once. On this clonotype: One end of the junction varies from germline; a read error may be responsible.

The receptor was isolated from a human donor with Susac syndrome. J is TRBJ1-6 and V is TRBV12-3 or TRBV12-4, with D perhaps TRBD1 (5 bases). Sequenced: CD4+ T cells from PBMCs. CDR3 nucleotide sequence: TGTGCCAGCAGTAAAGTGGGGGACCCTAATTCCCCCCTCCACTTT. It specifies CASSKVGDPNSPLHF.